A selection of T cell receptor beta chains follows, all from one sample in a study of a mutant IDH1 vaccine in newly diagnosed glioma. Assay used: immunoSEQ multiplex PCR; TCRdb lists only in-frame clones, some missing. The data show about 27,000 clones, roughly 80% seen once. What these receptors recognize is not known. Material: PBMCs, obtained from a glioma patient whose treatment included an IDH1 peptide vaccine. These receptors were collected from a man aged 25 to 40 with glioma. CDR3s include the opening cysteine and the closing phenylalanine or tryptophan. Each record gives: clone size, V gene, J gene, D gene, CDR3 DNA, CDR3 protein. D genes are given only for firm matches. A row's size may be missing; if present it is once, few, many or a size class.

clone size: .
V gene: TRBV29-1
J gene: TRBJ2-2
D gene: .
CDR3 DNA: TGCAGCGTTGGGCAGGGTACGACCGGGGAGCTGTTTTTT
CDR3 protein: CSVGQGTTGELFF

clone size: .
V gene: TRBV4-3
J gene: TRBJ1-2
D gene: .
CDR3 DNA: TGCGCCAGCAGCCCCCTGGGCGAGGGTAAGGACTATGGCTACACCTTC
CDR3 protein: CASSPLGEGKDYGYTF

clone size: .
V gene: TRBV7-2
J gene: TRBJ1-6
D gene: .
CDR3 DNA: TGTGCCAGCAGCTGGACAAGTAATTCACCCCTCCACTTT
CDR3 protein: CASSWTSNSPLHF

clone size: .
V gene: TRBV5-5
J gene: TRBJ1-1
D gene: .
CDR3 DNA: TGTGCCAGCAGTATCACGGGACTCCTGAACACTGAAGCTTTCTTT
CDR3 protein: CASSITGLLNTEAFF

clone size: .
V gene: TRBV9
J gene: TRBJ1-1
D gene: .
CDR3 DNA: TGTGCCAGCAGCGTAGCGGTAAACACTGAAGCTTTCTTT
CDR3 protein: CASSVAVNTEAFF

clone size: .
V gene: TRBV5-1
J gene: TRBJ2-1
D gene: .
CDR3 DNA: TGCGCCAGCAGCTTGTTAAACCCTTCCTACAATGAGCAGTTCTTC
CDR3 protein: CASSLLNPSYNEQFF

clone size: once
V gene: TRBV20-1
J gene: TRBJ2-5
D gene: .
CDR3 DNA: TGCAGTGCTTTGCAAGAGACCCAGTACTTC
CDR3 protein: CSALQETQYF

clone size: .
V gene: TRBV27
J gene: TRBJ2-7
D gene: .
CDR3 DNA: TGTGCCAGCAGGGGCCAGCCCTACGAGCAGTACTTC
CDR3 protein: CASRGQPYEQYF

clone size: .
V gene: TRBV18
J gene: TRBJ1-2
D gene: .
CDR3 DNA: TGTGCCAGCTCACCACTTGACGACCGGCGGGGCTACACCTTC
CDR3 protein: CASSPLDDRRGYTF

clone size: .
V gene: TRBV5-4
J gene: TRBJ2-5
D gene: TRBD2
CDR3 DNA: TGTGCCAGCCAACGGAGGAGGGGAGGGGAAACCCAGTACTTC
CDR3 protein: CASQRRRGGETQYF

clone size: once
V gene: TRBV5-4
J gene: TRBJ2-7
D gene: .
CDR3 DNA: TGTGCCAGCAGCATCGTTGGCGGTCTTTACGAGCAGTACTTC
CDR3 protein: CASSIVGGLYEQYF

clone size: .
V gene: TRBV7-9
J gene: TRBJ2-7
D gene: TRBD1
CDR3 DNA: TGTGCCAGCAGCTTAGTACAGGGGGCTGACGAGCAGTACTTC
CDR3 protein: CASSLVQGADEQYF

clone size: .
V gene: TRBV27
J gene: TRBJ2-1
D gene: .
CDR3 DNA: TGTGCCAGCACCCCCTCGCGGGACTACTTTGGGGCAGAGGGGGATGAGCAGTTCTTC
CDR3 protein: CASTPSRDYFGAEGDEQFF

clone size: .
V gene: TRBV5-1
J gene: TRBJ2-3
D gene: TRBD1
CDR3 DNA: TGCGCCAGCAGCCCCACAGGGGTGCCAGATACGCAGTATTTT
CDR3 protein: CASSPTGVPDTQYF

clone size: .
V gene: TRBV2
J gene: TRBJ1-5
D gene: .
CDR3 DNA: TGTGCCAGCAGTGGAAAAAGGACAGAAGTCGATCAGCCCCAGCATTTT
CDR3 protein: CASSGKRTEVDQPQHF

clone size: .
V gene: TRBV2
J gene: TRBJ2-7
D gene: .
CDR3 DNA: TGTGCCAGCAGTGAAGCGGCGTACTACGAGCAGTACTTC
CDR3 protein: CASSEAAYYEQYF

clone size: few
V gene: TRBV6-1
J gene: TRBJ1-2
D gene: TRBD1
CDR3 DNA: TGTGCCAGCAGTGAAGCGCAGAGGGGGCGCAGCTATGGCTACACCTTC
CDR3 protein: CASSEAQRGRSYGYTF

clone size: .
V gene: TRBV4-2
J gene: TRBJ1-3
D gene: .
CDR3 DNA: TGTGCCAGCAGCCAAGGGAGGCTTTCAACCTCTGGAAACACCATATATTTT
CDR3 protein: CASSQGRLSTSGNTIYF

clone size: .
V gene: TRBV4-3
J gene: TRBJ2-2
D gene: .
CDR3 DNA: TGCGCCAGCAGCCAAGACGAGGGGCAGGGGACCGGGGAGCTGTTTTTT
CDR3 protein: CASSQDEGQGTGELFF

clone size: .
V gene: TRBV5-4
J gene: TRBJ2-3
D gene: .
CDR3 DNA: TGTGCCAGCAGCTTGGGTGTAGGCACAGATACGCAGTATTTT
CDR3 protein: CASSLGVGTDTQYF

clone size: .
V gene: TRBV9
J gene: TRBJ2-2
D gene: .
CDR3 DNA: TGTGCCAGCAGCAGACGAGGGCTAGCAAACACCGGGGAGCTGTTTTTT
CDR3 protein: CASSRRGLANTGELFF

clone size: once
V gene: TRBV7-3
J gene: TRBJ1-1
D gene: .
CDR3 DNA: TGTGCCAGCAGCATCCGACACAACACTGAAGCTTTCTTT
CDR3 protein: CASSIRHNTEAFF

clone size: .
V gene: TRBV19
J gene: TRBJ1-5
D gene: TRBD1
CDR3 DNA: TGTGCCAGTACTAGGGACAGAGAAACTGATCAGCCCCAGCATTTT
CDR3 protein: CASTRDRETDQPQHF

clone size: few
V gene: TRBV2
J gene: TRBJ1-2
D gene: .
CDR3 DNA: TGTGCCAGCAGGGCACAAGGAGGCTACACCTTC
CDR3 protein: CASRAQGGYTF